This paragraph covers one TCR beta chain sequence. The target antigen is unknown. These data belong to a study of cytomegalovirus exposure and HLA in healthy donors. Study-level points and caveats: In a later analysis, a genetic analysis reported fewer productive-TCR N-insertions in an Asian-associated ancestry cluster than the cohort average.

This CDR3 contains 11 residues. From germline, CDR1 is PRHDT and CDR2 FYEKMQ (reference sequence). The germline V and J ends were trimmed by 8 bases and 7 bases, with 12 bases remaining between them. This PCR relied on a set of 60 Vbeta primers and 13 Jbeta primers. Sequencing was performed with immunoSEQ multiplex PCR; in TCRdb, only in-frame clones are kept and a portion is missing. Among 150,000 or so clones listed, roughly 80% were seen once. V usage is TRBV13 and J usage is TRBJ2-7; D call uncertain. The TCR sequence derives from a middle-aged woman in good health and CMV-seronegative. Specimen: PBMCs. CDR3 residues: CASFFVREQYF. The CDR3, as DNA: TGTGCCAGCTTTTTTGTGCGGGAGCAGTACTTC.